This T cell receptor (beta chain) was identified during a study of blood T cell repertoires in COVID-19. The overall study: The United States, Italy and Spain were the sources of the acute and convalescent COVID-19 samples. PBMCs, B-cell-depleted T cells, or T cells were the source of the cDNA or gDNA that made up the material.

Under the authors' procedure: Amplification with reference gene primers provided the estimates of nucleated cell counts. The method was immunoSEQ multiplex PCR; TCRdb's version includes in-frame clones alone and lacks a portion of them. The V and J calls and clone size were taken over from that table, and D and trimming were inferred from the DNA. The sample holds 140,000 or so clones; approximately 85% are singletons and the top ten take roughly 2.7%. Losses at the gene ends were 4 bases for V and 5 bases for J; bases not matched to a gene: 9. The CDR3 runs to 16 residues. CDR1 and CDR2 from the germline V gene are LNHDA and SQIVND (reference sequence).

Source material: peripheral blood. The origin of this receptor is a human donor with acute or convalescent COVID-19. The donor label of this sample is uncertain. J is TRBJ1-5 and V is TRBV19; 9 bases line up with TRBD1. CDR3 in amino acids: CASSTRNRGPDQPQHF. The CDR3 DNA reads TGTGCCAGTAGTACACGTAACAGGGGGCCGGATCAGCCCCAGCATTTT.